These 27 T cell receptor beta chains were sequenced from one sample in a study of blood T cell repertoires in COVID-19. The protocol was immunoSEQ multiplex PCR, while the TCRdb copy is restricted to in-frame clones and leaves out a portion. The sample holds 110,000 to 150,000 clones, approximately 86% seen once. Sequencing used PBMCs or T cells enriched from blood (not recorded which). The receptors were gathered from a woman in her forties who had recovered from COVID-19.

This chain connects TRBV2 to TRBJ2-7; the D gene is possibly TRBD1 (6 bases). The length of the CDR3 is 21 residues. Germline CDR1 and CDR2: SNHLY and FYNNEI. Trimming pared 5 bases from V and 4 bases from J, leaving 36 bases between. The CDR3 sequence: CASSSPIQGRNPPLLPYEQYF. CDR3 coding DNA: TGTGCCAGCAGTAGCCCTATACAGGGTCGGAACCCACCCTTACTCCCTTACGAGCAGTACTTC. Full variable domain (outside the CDR3, taken from reference TRBV2 and TRBJ2-7): EPEVTQTPSHQVTQMGQEVILRCVPISNHLYFYWYRQILGQKVEFLVSFYNNEISEKSEIFDDQFSVERPDGSNFTLKIRSTKLEDSAMYFCASSSPIQGRNPPLLPYEQYFGPGTRLTVT.

The rearrangement links TRBV15 to TRBJ2-2; tentative D call: TRBD2 (6 bases). CDR1 LNHNV and CDR2 YYDKDF come from the germline V gene (reference sequence). The CDR3 runs 16 residues. V lost 0 bases and J 6 bases, leaving 14 bases between the germline ends. The CDR3 bases are TGTGCCACCAGCAGAGATCTCGCGGGCGGGGCCGGGGAGCTGTTTTTT. Encoded protein: CATSRDLAGGAGELFF.

J is TRBJ1-5 and V is TRBV5-1; 10 nucleotides agree with TRBD1. The CDR3 totals 15 residues. V lost 0 bases to trimming and J lost 10 bases; unmatched junction nucleotides: 7. Germline values: CDR1 SGHRS, CDR2 YFSETQ. The CDR3 DNA is TGCGCCAGCAGCTTGGCGGGGACAGGGGTCTCCCCCCAGCATTTT. Its translation is CASSLAGTGVSPQHF.

This clone was picked up one time. The chain employs TRBV7-9 and TRBJ2-7, with 10 bases fitting TRBD2. There are 18 residues in the CDR3. V shed 1 base and J 2 bases; nucleotides not matched to a gene: 11. Germline assignment: CDR1 SEHNR and CDR2 FQNEAQ (reference sequence). The CDR3 sequence: CASSLGTSGSPGAYEQYF. CDR3 in DNA: TGTGCCAGCAGCTTAGGGACTAGCGGCAGTCCGGGGGCCTACGAGCAGTACTTC.

The V and J genes are TRBV4-2 and TRBJ2-7; D gene uncertain. CDR3 length equals 13 residues. Trimming took off 4 bases at V and 2 bases at J, with 9 bases between the two ends. The germline gives CDR1 LGHNA, CDR2 YNFKEQ. The CDR3, as DNA: TGTGCCAGCAGCCGCGACTTGCCCTACGAGCAGTACTTC. This codes for CASSRDLPYEQYF.

This chain joins TRBV30 and TRBJ2-1, with D maybe TRBD2 (6 bases). Germline loops: CDR1 GTSNPN, CDR2 SVGIG (reference sequence). The CDR3 is 17 residues long. Deletions cut 1 base from V and 4 bases from J, with 20 bases between. This CDR3 reads CAWSGGGTLRIYNEQFF. In nucleotides, the CDR3 is TGTGCCTGGAGTGGAGGCGGGACCCTCCGAATATACAATGAGCAGTTCTTC.

The chain combines TRBV5-1 with TRBJ2-7; 10 nucleotides align to TRBD2. The CDR3 spans 15 residues. Losses at the gene ends were 5 bases for V and 4 bases for J; bases not matched to a gene: 9. The germline V gene encodes CDR1 SGHRS and CDR2 YFSETQ. CDR3 in DNA: TGCGCCAGCAGAGTTGTTGGGACTAGCGTATACGAGCAGTACTTC. Its translation is CASRVVGTSVYEQYF.

The V and J genes are TRBV19 and TRBJ1-2; 8 bases fit TRBD1. In germline, CDR1 is LNHDA, CDR2 SQIVND (reference sequence). This CDR3 region has 15 residues. Losses at the gene ends were 3 bases for V and 0 bases for J; bases not matched to a gene: 3. The CDR3 sequence: CASSIGDRTNYGYTF. CDR3 DNA sequence: TGTGCCAGTAGTATCGGGGACAGGACTAACTATGGCTACACCTTC. The entire variable domain, with the rest obtained from reference TRBV19 and TRBJ1-2, is as follows: DGGITQSPKYLFRKEGQNVTLSCEQNLNHDAMYWYRQDPGQGLRLIYYSQIVNDFQKGDIAEGYSVSREKKESFPLTVTSAQKNPTAFYLCASSIGDRTNYGYTFGSGTRLTVV.

The chain is built from TRBV30 and TRBJ2-7; tentative D call: TRBD1 (6 bases). Germline values: CDR1 GTSNPN, CDR2 SVGIG (reference sequence). This CDR3 comprises 13 residues. Trimming took off 2 bases at V and 4 bases at J, with 12 bases between the two ends. Here the CDR3 reads CAWSFGGEYEQYF. The CDR3 DNA reads TGTGCCTGGAGTTTTGGGGGCGAGTACGAGCAGTACTTC.

The rearrangement links TRBV4-1 to TRBJ1-2; 9 nucleotides match TRBD1. This CDR3 contains 15 residues. V shed 6 bases and J 4 bases; nucleotides not matched to a gene: 9. Germline CDR1 MGHRA, CDR2 YSYEKL. CDR3 amino acids: CASRIRTGASYGYTF. In DNA, the CDR3 is TGCGCCAGCAGGATCAGGACAGGGGCTTCCTATGGCTACACCTTC.

This clone came up a few times. The chain carries TRBV7-9 and TRBJ2-1; 7 bases agree with TRBD2. The CDR3 covers 15 residues. V shed 2 bases and J 8 bases; nucleotides not matched to a gene: 9. Looked up from germline, CDR1 is SEHNR and CDR2 is FQNEAQ (reference sequence). The CDR3 region is CASSLTAGRFYEQFF. The CDR3 coding sequence is TGTGCCAGCAGCTTAACAGCGGGGAGGTTTTATGAGCAGTTCTTC. The full variable domain, completed using reference TRBV7-9 and TRBJ2-1, is DTGVSQNPRHKITKRGQNVTFRCDPISEHNRLYWYRQTLGQGPEFLTYFQNEAQLEKSRLLSDRFSAERPKGSFSTLEIQRTEQGDSAMYLCASSLTAGRFYEQFFGPGTRLTVL.

The V call is TRBV29-1, the J call TRBJ2-1; 8 bases map to TRBD2. CDR3 size: 14 residues. Germline-derived CDR1 and CDR2 are SQVTM and ANQGSEA. Unmatched junction bases numbered 11, after V lost 7 bases and J lost 6 bases. The CDR3 reads CSADTAGGGNEQFF. For the CDR3, the DNA is TGCAGCGCTGATACTGCGGGAGGAGGCAATGAGCAGTTCTTC.

This sequence joins TRBV25-1 and TRBJ2-3; no reliable D call. CDR1 is MGHDK and CDR2 is SYGVNS in the germline V gene. CDR3 length: 16 residues. V was cut by 1 base and J by 2 bases, with 13 bases left in between. The CDR3 here is CASSEFSTEYTDTQYF. CDR3 nucleotides: TGTGCCAGCAGTGAATTTTCAACGGAGTACACAGATACGCAGTATTTT. Supplemented by reference TRBV25-1 and TRBJ2-3, the full variable domain reads EADIYQTPRYLVIGTGKKITLECSQTMGHDKMYWYQQDPGMELHLIHYSYGVNSTEKGDLSSESTVSRIRTEHFPLTLESARPSHTSQYLCASSEFSTEYTDTQYFGPGTRLTVL.

This sequence joins TRBV19 and TRBJ2-3; D is perhaps TRBD1 (6 bases). Deletions cut 6 bases from V and 0 bases from J, with 16 bases between. This CDR3 is 16 amino acids long. In germline, CDR1 is LNHDA, CDR2 SQIVND (reference sequence). CDR3 in amino acids: CASSRGQHPSTDTQYF. CDR3 DNA sequence: TGTGCCAGTAGCCGCGGACAGCACCCTAGCACAGATACGCAGTATTTT. Full variable domain (missing parts from reference TRBV19 and TRBJ2-3): DGGITQSPKYLFRKEGQNVTLSCEQNLNHDAMYWYRQDPGQGLRLIYYSQIVNDFQKGDIAEGYSVSREKKESFPLTVTSAQKNPTAFYLCASSRGQHPSTDTQYFGPGTRLTVL.

The rearrangement links TRBV19 to TRBJ1-2; no clear D gene. The V end lost 0 bases, the J end lost 4 bases, and 9 bases lay between the germline ends. Germline V gene lookup returns CDR1 LNHDA and CDR2 SQIVND (reference sequence). This CDR3 is built from 14 residues. The CDR3 nucleotides read TGTGCCAGTAGTATAGATGGCGGTTTCTATGGCTACACCTTC. The encoded protein is CASSIDGGFYGYTF.

The chain recombines TRBV30 with TRBJ2-2; D perhaps matches TRBD2 (5 bases). The CDR3 is 13 amino acids. Germline lookup yields CDR1 GTSNPN and CDR2 SVGIG (reference sequence). V shed 2 bases and J shed 5 bases, with 9 bases lying between them. The DNA of the CDR3 is TGTGCCTGGAGTATGGGAGATACCGGGGAGCTGTTTTTT. This translates into CAWSMGDTGELFF.

This chain uses TRBV29-1 with TRBJ2-5; 9 bases map to TRBD1. Unmatched junction bases numbered 7, after V lost 1 base and J lost 1 base. This CDR3 has 16 amino acids. From germline, CDR1 is SQVTM and CDR2 ANQGSEA. DNA for the CDR3: TGCAGCGTTGAAGTCGAGACAGGGGGTATCCAAGAGACCCAGTACTTC. Protein sequence: CSVEVETGGIQETQYF.

The chain joins TRBV29-1 to TRBJ2-6; D call uncertain. The germline CDR1 and CDR2 sequences are SQVTM and ANQGSEA. The V end lost 1 base, the J end lost 1 base, and 5 bases lay between the germline ends. This CDR3 is built from 14 residues. The CDR3 here is CSVEAGSGANVLTF. CDR3 coding DNA: TGCAGCGTTGAAGCCGGGTCTGGGGCCAACGTCCTGACTTTC.

This clone appeared once. The V gene is TRBV3-1 (or the pseudogene TRBV3-2), the J gene TRBJ2-5; D is unclear. Trimming stripped 0 bases from V and 4 bases from J, with 9 bases between. This CDR3 spans 14 amino acids. The germline CDR1 and CDR2 sequences are LGHDT and YNNKEL (reference sequence). CDR3 region: CASSQDATVETQYF. For the CDR3, the DNA is TGTGCCAGCAGCCAAGATGCCACTGTAGAGACCCAGTACTTC.

The rearrangement links TRBV5-8 to TRBJ2-1, with 7 bases identical to TRBD2. With V trimmed by 4 bases and J by 6 bases, 13 bases remained unmatched. The CDR3 loop spans 16 amino acids. The germline gives CDR1 SGHTS, CDR2 YDEGEE. The CDR3 reads CASSRRGLEPGNEQFF. The CDR3, as DNA: TGTGCCAGCAGCCGGCGCGGACTAGAGCCGGGCAATGAGCAGTTCTTC.

The chain joins TRBV6-1 to TRBJ1-5; a weak D match, TRBD1 (5 bases). V was cut by 3 bases and J by 7 bases, with 13 bases left in between. Germline CDR1 reads MNHNS; CDR2 reads SASEGT. This CDR3 comprises 14 residues. Here the CDR3 reads CASSESGGGQPQHF. DNA of the CDR3: TGTGCCAGCAGTGAGTCCGGGGGGGGACAGCCCCAGCATTTT.

In its sample, this clone was seen a few times. The V call is TRBV5-1, the J call TRBJ1-2; no firm D call. Germline values: CDR1 SGHRS, CDR2 YFSETQ. The CDR3 extends over 13 amino acids. Trimming removed 5 bases from V and 3 bases from J, with 11 bases in between. The CDR3 region has the DNA TGCGCCAGCAGAACCGGGGAGGACTATGGCTACACCTTC. Amino acid sequence: CASRTGEDYGYTF.

The rearrangement uses TRBV9 and TRBJ2-7; D may be TRBD2 (5 bases). V shed 4 bases and J shed 3 bases, with 11 bases lying between them. The CDR3 sequence is 13 residues long. CDR1 and CDR2 (germline): SGDLS, YYNGEE. CDR3 sequence reads: CASSQGLNYEQYF. The CDR3 bases are TGTGCCAGCAGCCAAGGACTGAACTACGAGCAGTACTTC.

V usage is TRBV27 and J usage is TRBJ2-5, with 13 nucleotides matching TRBD2. Germline CDR1 reads MNHEY; CDR2 reads SMNVEV (reference sequence). J lost 5 bases, V lost 3 bases, and 3 bases had no gene match. The CDR3 sequence is 15 residues long. For the CDR3, the DNA is TGTGCCAGCAGTTTCGGGACTAGCGGGATCGAGACCCAGTACTTC. Translating it yields CASSFGTSGIETQYF.

The genes are TRBV29-1 and TRBJ2-3; 13 bases map to TRBD2. This CDR3 has 14 residues. CDR1 is SQVTM and CDR2 is ANQGSEA in the germline V gene. V gave up 4 bases and J gave up 7 bases; unmatched junction bases: 5. CDR3 coding DNA: TGCAGCGTTGGGACTAGCGGGAGATTGAATACGCAGTATTTT. Its translation is CSVGTSGRLNTQYF.

J is TRBJ2-2 and V is TRBV30, with D possibly TRBD2 on 6 matching bases. The length of the CDR3 is 12 residues. Germline lookup yields CDR1 GTSNPN and CDR2 SVGIG (reference sequence). V lost 3 bases, J lost 6 bases, and 8 bases lay in between. CDR3 nucleotide sequence: TGTGCCTGGAGGGAGGGATCCGGGGAGCTGTTTTTT. Protein: CAWREGSGELFF.

The gene calls are TRBV6-5 and TRBJ2-5, with TRBD2 identical over 7 bases. Germline assignment: CDR1 MNHEY and CDR2 SVGAGI. The V segment lost 2 bases and the J segment 5 bases; nucleotides outside the gene matches: 8. The CDR3 totals 15 residues. The CDR3: CASSYEGGLGETQYF. In DNA, the CDR3 is TGTGCCAGCAGTTACGAGGGAGGGCTGGGGGAGACCCAGTACTTC.